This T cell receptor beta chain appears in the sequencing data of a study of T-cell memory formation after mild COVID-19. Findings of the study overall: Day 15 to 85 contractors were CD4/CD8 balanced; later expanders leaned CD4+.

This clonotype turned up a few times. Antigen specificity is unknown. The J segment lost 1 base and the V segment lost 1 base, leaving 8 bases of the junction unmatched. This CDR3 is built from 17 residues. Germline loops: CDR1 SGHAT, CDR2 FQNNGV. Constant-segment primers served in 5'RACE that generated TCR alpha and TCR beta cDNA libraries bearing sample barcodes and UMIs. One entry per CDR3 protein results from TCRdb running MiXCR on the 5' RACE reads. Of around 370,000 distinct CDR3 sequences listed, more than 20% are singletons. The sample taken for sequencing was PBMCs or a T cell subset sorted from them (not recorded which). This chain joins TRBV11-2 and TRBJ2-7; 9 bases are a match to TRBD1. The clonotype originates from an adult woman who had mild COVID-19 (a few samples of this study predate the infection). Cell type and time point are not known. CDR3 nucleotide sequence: TGTGCCAGCAGCTTAGGAACAGGGGGCCAGATTTCCTACGAGCAGTACTTC. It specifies CASSLGTGGQISYEQYF.